One sample yielded the 22 T cell receptor beta chains listed below, sequenced in a study of vaccination effects on CD4 cells after COVID-19. ViraFEST used viral peptide pools to expand antigen-specific CD4+ T cells before sequencing. Culture lasted about ten days before CD4+ T cell isolation. Negative nucleocapsid antibody tests before and after vaccination confirmed no previous SARS-CoV-2 infection. Sequencing was performed with immunoSEQ multiplex PCR; in TCRdb, only in-frame clones are kept and a portion is missing. The sample records about 21,000 clones, around 72% being singletons. Their antigens remain unidentified. This material consisted of CD4+ T cells from PBMCs cultured with HCoV-NL63 spike peptides, taken before COVID-19 vaccination. These receptors were collected from a human donor who received a COVID-19 vaccine.

This clone occurred a few times. This chain joins TRBV5-4 and TRBJ1-1; a possible D gene is TRBD1 (5 bases). Deletions cut 0 bases from V and 11 bases from J, with 14 bases between. Germline CDR1 reads SGHNT; CDR2 reads YYREEE (reference sequence). This CDR3 contains 13 residues. DNA of the CDR3: TGTGCCAGCAGCTTGGTAGGGACCAGGTTGGCTTTCTTT. It codes for CASSLVGTRLAFF.

The chain combines TRBV14 with TRBJ2-2, with D unclear. Germline values: CDR1 SGHDN, CDR2 FVKESK. This CDR3 region has 14 residues. V lost 1 base, J lost 4 bases, and 7 bases lay in between. The chain's CDR3 is CASSQVQTTGELFF. The CDR3 bases are TGTGCCAGCAGCCAAGTCCAAACCACCGGGGAGCTGTTTTTT.

The CDR3 DNA follows: TGTGCCAGCAGGCCTACAGGGGGCAAAGAGACCCAGTACTTC. Translating it yields CASRPTGGKETQYF. V usage is TRBV6-5 and J usage is TRBJ2-5; 9 bases align to TRBD1. J lost 3 bases, V lost 6 bases, and 5 bases had no gene match. Germline V lookup: CDR1 MNHEY, CDR2 SVGAGI. This CDR3 comprises 14 residues.

This sequence joins TRBV28 and TRBJ1-5; a possible D gene is TRBD1 (6 bases). Germline V gives CDR1 MDHEN, CDR2 SYDVKM. The CDR3 is 17 residues long. V was pared by 6 bases and J by 3 bases, with 21 bases between. CDR3 protein: CASSYPQGNSYNQPQHF. CDR3 coding DNA: TGTGCCAGCAGCTACCCCCAGGGGAACAGCTACAATCAGCCCCAGCATTTT.

This chain uses TRBV4-2 with TRBJ1-1, with D maybe TRBD1 (6 bases). CDR3 size: 16 residues. V was shortened by 5 bases and J by 1 base, with 17 bases between the two germline ends. Germline V CDR1 and CDR2: LGHNA, YNFKEQ. CDR3 sequence (DNA): TGTGCCAGCAGCACCAGGACAGATAGGGGGAACACTGAAGCTTTCTTT. Translated, it gives CASSTRTDRGNTEAFF.

This chain uses TRBV7-2 with TRBJ2-7; perhaps TRBD2 as D (5 bases). This CDR3 spans 17 amino acids. Germline CDR1 reads SGHTA; CDR2 reads FQGNSA. The V end lost 3 bases, the J end lost 0 bases, and 18 bases lay between the germline ends. The CDR3 DNA is TGTGCCAGCAGCTTTTCGGCGGTATCGGGGAACTCCTACGAGCAGTACTTC. Translating it yields CASSFSAVSGNSYEQYF.

The chain uses TRBV9 and TRBJ1-5, with D perhaps matching TRBD1 (5 bases). This CDR3 comprises 15 residues. Trimming removed 0 bases from V and 5 bases from J, with 12 bases in between. The germline gives CDR1 SGDLS, CDR2 YYNGEE. DNA of the CDR3: TGTGCCAGCAGCGTAGGGTCAGGGATAGATCAGCCCCAGCATTTT. Its protein is CASSVGSGIDQPQHF.

The V call is TRBV28, the J call TRBJ1-2; 9 bases line up with TRBD1. From germline, CDR1 is MDHEN and CDR2 SYDVKM. With V trimmed by 6 bases and J by 5 bases, 4 bases remained unmatched. The CDR3 consists of 13 residues. CDR3: CASRLGQGYGYTF. The CDR3 DNA follows: TGTGCCAGCAGGCTTGGACAGGGGTATGGCTACACCTTC.

The chain has TRBV2 and TRBJ2-2, with 7 bases matching TRBD1. Germline V gives CDR1 SNHLY, CDR2 FYNNEI. The V gene end was trimmed by 6 bases and the J gene end by 2 bases; junction bases not matched to a gene: 6. CDR3 length equals 15 residues. The CDR3 region has the DNA TGTGCCAGCAGAGCTGACAGGGTTAACACCGGGGAGCTGTTTTTT. It is translated as CASRADRVNTGELFF.

Here the CDR3 reads CASSPPIGGPSSYEQYF. The CDR3 DNA sequence: TGTGCCAGCAGTCCCCCGATCGGGGGACCAAGCTCCTACGAGCAGTACTTC. The rearrangement links TRBV28 to TRBJ2-7; TRBD2 might be the D (6 bases). Trimming removed 5 bases from V and 0 bases from J, with 20 bases in between. The CDR3 is made up of 17 amino acids. From germline, CDR1 is MDHEN and CDR2 SYDVKM.

This rearrangement joins TRBV7-2 to TRBJ2-7; D gene unclear. The CDR3 covers 11 residues. V was clipped by 2 bases and J by 6 bases, with 5 bases between them. Per germline, CDR1 SGHTA and CDR2 FQGNSA. Here the CDR3 reads CASSLMGEQYF. CDR3 sequence (DNA): TGTGCCAGCAGCTTAATGGGCGAGCAGTACTTC.

The chain carries TRBV28 and TRBJ2-7; 13 positions match TRBD2. This CDR3 comprises 14 residues. The germline V gene encodes CDR1 MDHEN and CDR2 SYDVKM. J lost 3 bases, V lost 5 bases, and 1 base had no gene match. CDR3 sequence reads: CASSRTSGSYEQYF. In DNA form, the CDR3 reads TGTGCCAGCAGTCGGACTAGCGGGAGCTACGAGCAGTACTTC.

The rearrangement joins TRBV4-1 to TRBJ2-7; D gene ambiguous. This CDR3 has 12 amino acids. Germline CDR1 MGHRA, CDR2 YSYEKL. Between the trimmed V and J ends, which lost 3 bases and 7 bases, there was a span of 10 bases. CDR3 nucleotide sequence: TGCGCCAGCAGCCATGTAATGAGGGAGCAGTACTTC. It is translated as CASSHVMREQYF.

The chain carries TRBV6-1 and TRBJ1-1; tentatively, D is TRBD1 (6 bases). V dropped 3 bases and J dropped 4 bases, with 21 bases sitting between them. This CDR3 is built from 17 residues. Germline-derived CDR1 and CDR2 are MNHNS and SASEGT. The CDR3: CASSDPGSARGATEAFF. The CDR3 DNA is TGTGCCAGCAGTGACCCCGGGTCGGCGAGGGGGGCCACTGAAGCTTTCTTT.

The gene calls are TRBV6-1 and TRBJ1-2; D call uncertain. Germline V gene lookup returns CDR1 MNHNS and CDR2 SASEGT. This CDR3 spans 16 amino acids. The germline V and J ends were trimmed by 0 bases and 0 bases, with 11 bases remaining between them. The CDR3 bases are TGTGCCAGCAGTGAAGCGTTCGCGGAAGCTAACTATGGCTACACCTTC. As protein: CASSEAFAEANYGYTF.

The rearrangement joins TRBV27 to TRBJ1-6; D is perhaps TRBD1 (6 bases). In germline, CDR1 is MNHEY, CDR2 SMNVEV (reference sequence). Trimming cost V 5 bases and J 10 bases, with 18 bases left between them. This CDR3 is 15 amino acids long. This CDR3 reads CASSVDSSQPSPLHF. The CDR3 DNA reads as TGTGCCAGCAGTGTGGACAGCAGCCAACCATCACCCCTCCACTTT.

This clone appeared a single time. The chain employs TRBV7-8 and TRBJ2-5, with D possibly TRBD1 on 5 matching bases. The germline V gene has CDR1 SGHVS and CDR2 FQNEAQ. Trimming stripped 6 bases from V and 0 bases from J, with 17 bases between. The CDR3 spans 16 residues. The chain's CDR3 is CASSRRPTENQETQYF. In DNA form, the CDR3 reads TGTGCCAGCAGTCGCCGACCGACAGAAAACCAAGAGACCCAGTACTTC.

The CDR3 bases are TGTGCCAGCAGCTCCAGGGACGGCTATGGCTACACCTTC. As protein: CASSSRDGYGYTF. The chain employs TRBV7-8 and TRBJ1-2; D is possibly TRBD1 (5 bases). This CDR3 spans 13 amino acids. Trimming took off 4 bases at V and 4 bases at J, with 10 bases between the two ends. Per germline, CDR1 SGHVS and CDR2 FQNEAQ.

This chain joins TRBV6-5 and TRBJ1-3; D is perhaps TRBD1 (5 bases). This CDR3 comprises 13 residues. Germline V lookup: CDR1 MNHEY, CDR2 SVGAGI. The V end lost 7 bases, the J end lost 8 bases, and 15 bases lay between the germline ends. CDR3 sequence (DNA): TGTGCCAGCAACTTACGTGGGGGTGACACCATATATTTT. Protein product: CASNLRGGDTIYF.

The chain carries TRBV4-2 and TRBJ1-2; 7 positions agree with TRBD1. Germline values: CDR1 LGHNA, CDR2 YNFKEQ. The V segment lost 1 base and the J segment 3 bases; nucleotides outside the gene matches: 8. This CDR3 spans 16 amino acids. The CDR3 DNA sequence: TGTGCCAGCAGCCAAGGGATGACAGGGTTAGACTATGGCTACACCTTC. Translated: CASSQGMTGLDYGYTF.

The V call is TRBV4-3, the J call TRBJ1-4, with D uncertain. Germline-derived CDR1 and CDR2 are LGHNA and YSLEER. CDR3 length: 16 residues. The V gene lost 1 base and the J gene lost 0 bases, with 9 bases spanning the gap. As DNA, the CDR3 is TGCGCCAGCAGCCAAGCGGGCATTACAACTAATGAAAAACTGTTTTTT. Residues: CASSQAGITTNEKLFF.

This chain links TRBV3-1 (or the pseudogene TRBV3-2) with TRBJ2-2; 11 bases fit TRBD1. After removal of 4 bases from V and 11 bases from J, the junction contained 3 bases not matched to a gene. The CDR3 consists of 13 residues. Germline V gene sequence: CDR1 LGHDT, CDR2 YNNKEL (reference sequence). This CDR3 reads CASSRTGGAELFF. Here the CDR3 DNA reads TGTGCCAGCAGCCGGACAGGGGGCGCAGAGCTGTTTTTT.